These T cell receptor beta chains were read from a single sample in a study of early T cells in non-severe SARS-CoV-2 infection. TCRdb passed the 5' RACE reads through MiXCR, listing each CDR3 protein once. The table lists about 27,000 distinct CDR3 sequences, roughly 5% of them singletons. The sequencing input was whole blood. The receptor source for this set is an adult who was a healthcare worker with PCR-confirmed SARS-CoV-2 infection or an uninfected control (not recorded which). Each CDR3 is given with its conserved first and last residue. D genes are given only for firm matches. Clone size, where shown, is once, few, many, or a class for clones that have expanded.

J gene	clone size	V gene	CDR3 length	D gene	CDR3 protein	CDR3 DNA
TRBJ2-7	-	TRBV11-2	12	-	CASSLASYEQYF	TGTGCCAGCAGCTTAGCCAGTTACGAGCAGTACTTC
TRBJ1-2	many	TRBV5-1	15	-	CASSLEPALFNGYTF	TGCGCCAGCAGCTTGGAGCCAGCTCTGTTCAACGGCTACACCTTC
TRBJ2-3	-	TRBV11-2	14	-	CASSPPGRPDTQYF	TGTGCCAGCAGCCCCCCCGGTAGACCGGATACGCAGTATTTT
TRBJ2-5	-	TRBV11-2	16	-	CASSLTQAVPLETQYF	TGTGCCAGCAGCCTCACCCAAGCCGTCCCCTTAGAGACCCAGTACTTC
TRBJ1-4	many	TRBV7-6	15	TRBD1	CASSPRDRGIEKLFF	TGTGCCAGCAGCCCCCGGGACAGGGGTATTGAAAAACTGTTTTTT
TRBJ1-6	-	TRBV4-2	18	TRBD1	CASSHAPTGGTANSPLHF	TGTGCCAGCAGCCACGCGCCTACAGGGGGTACAGCGAATTCACCCCTCCACTTT
TRBJ2-7	few	TRBV5-1	13	-	CASSSRSTYEQYF	TGCGCCAGCAGCAGCAGAAGTACCTACGAGCAGTACTTC
TRBJ2-1	many	TRBV5-6	16	-	CASSFLTGSSYNEQFF	TGTGCCAGCAGCTTCCTTACAGGGAGCTCCTACAATGAGCAGTTCTTC
TRBJ1-1	many	TRBV12-5	15	-	CASGPPGPGGTEAFF	TGTGCTAGTGGTCCCCCGGGCCCCGGAGGCACTGAAGCTTTCTTT
TRBJ2-6	-	TRBV19	14	TRBD2	CATLALSGANVLTF	TGTGCCACACTAGCGTTGTCTGGGGCCAACGTCCTGACTTTC
TRBJ2-1	medium-sized	TRBV5-1	16	-	CASSLQGWSSYNEQFF	TGCGCCAGCAGTTTACAGGGATGGAGCTCCTACAATGAGCAGTTCTTC
TRBJ2-3	-	TRBV6-5	15	-	CASSRGASYTDTQYF	TGTGCCAGCAGTCGAGGGGCCTCCTACACAGATACGCAGTATTTT
TRBJ1-1	-	TRBV6-6	12	-	CASSQPQFEAFF	TGTGCCAGCAGCCAACCACAGTTTGAAGCTTTCTTT
TRBJ2-5	many	TRBV5-6	15	-	CASSFRAGLQETQYF	TGTGCCAGCAGCTTCCGGGCGGGGTTACAAGAGACCCAGTACTTC